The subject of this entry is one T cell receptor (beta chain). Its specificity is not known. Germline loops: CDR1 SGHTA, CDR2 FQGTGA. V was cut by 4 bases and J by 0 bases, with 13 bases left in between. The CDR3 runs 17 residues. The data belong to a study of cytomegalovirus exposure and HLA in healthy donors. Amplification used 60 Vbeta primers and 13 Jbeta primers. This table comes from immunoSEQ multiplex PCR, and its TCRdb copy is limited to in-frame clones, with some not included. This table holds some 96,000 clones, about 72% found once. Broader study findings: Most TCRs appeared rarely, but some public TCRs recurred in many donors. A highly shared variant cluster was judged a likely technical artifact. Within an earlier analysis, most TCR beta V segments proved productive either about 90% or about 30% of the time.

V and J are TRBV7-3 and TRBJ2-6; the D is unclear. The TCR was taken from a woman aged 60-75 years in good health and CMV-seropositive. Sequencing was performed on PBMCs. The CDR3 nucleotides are TGTGCCAGCAGCTCCCGTAGCAGAGCCTCTGGGGCCAACGTCCTGACTTTC. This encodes CASSSRSRASGANVLTF.